Below, 8 T cell receptor beta chains from the same sample are listed, as sequenced in a study of early T cells in non-severe SARS-CoV-2 infection. TCRdb reprocessed the 5' RACE reads with MiXCR, giving one entry per CDR3 protein. The repertoire has approximately 65,000 distinct CDR3 sequences, approximately 13% of them found once; the top ten carry roughly 13%. Sequenced: whole blood. These receptors were obtained from an adult who was a healthcare worker with PCR-confirmed SARS-CoV-2 infection or an uninfected control (not recorded which).

This clonotype appeared a few times. The chain uses TRBV3-1 and TRBJ1-2, with D unclear. This CDR3 has 14 amino acids. The germline V gene has CDR1 LGHDT and CDR2 YNNKEL (reference sequence). Trimming removed 1 base at V and 3 bases at J, with 9 bases between. The CDR3 loop reads CASSQGRLDYGYTF. For the CDR3, the DNA is TGTGCCAGCAGCCAAGGCCGGCTAGACTATGGCTACACCTTC. Supplemented by reference TRBV3-1 and TRBJ1-2, the full variable domain reads DTAVSQTPKYLVTQMGNDKSIKCEQNLGHDTMYWYKQDSKKFLKIMFSYNNKELIINETVPNRFSPKSPDKAHLNLHINSLELGDSAVYFCASSQGRLDYGYTFGSGTRLTVV.

This clonotype was detected many times. The chain is built from TRBV28 and TRBJ2-5; D may be TRBD1 or TRBD2 (5 bases each). Germline V gene lookup returns CDR1 MDHEN and CDR2 SYDVKM. Trimming cost V 3 bases and J 3 bases, with 14 bases left between them. This CDR3 spans 15 amino acids. CDR3 sequence reads: CASSFLLGTKETQYF. CDR3 in DNA: TGTGCCAGCAGTTTCCTCTTAGGGACCAAAGAGACCCAGTACTTC. Looking up the rest from reference TRBV28 and TRBJ2-5 gives the full variable domain: DVKVTQSSRYLVKRTGEKVFLECVQDMDHENMFWYRQDPGLGLRLIYFSYDVKMKEKGDIPEGYSVSREKKERFSLILESASTNQTSMYLCASSFLLGTKETQYFGPGTRLLVL.

A remark on this clonotype: Sequence at one end of the junction differs from germline and may be a read error. This chain links TRBV7-9 with TRBJ1-2; possible D gene TRBD1, 6 bases. The CDR3 runs to 15 residues. From germline, CDR1 is SEHNR and CDR2 FQNEAQ (reference sequence). CDR3 residues: CVSSFGTTRSDGYTF. CDR3 in DNA: TGTGTCAGCAGCTTTGGGACAACACGATCGGATGGCTACACCTTC.

This clonotype showed up just once. This chain uses TRBV6-2 or TRBV6-3 with TRBJ1-2; D unresolved. There are 14 residues in the CDR3. Germline-derived CDR1 and CDR2 are MNHEY and SVGEGT. V was shortened by 2 bases and J by 6 bases, with 13 bases between the two germline ends. CDR3 sequence (DNA): TGTGCCAGCAGTTACCCGGGCGTTCTTGATGGCTACACCTTC. Protein product: CASSYPGVLDGYTF.

This clonotype has only a few counts. The CDR3 protein is CASNWGGTAETQYF. The CDR3 nucleotides read TGCGCCAGCAACTGGGGAGGGACAGCGGAGACCCAGTACTTC. V usage is TRBV5-1 and J usage is TRBJ2-5; D possibly uses TRBD1 or TRBD2 (7 bases each). V gave up 6 bases and J gave up 5 bases, with 17 bases separating them. The CDR3 is 14 residues long. Germline lookup yields CDR1 SGHRS and CDR2 YFSETQ. The variable domain in full, completed from reference TRBV5-1 and TRBJ2-5, reads KAGVTQTPRYLIKTRGQQVTLSCSPISGHRSVSWYQQTPGQGLQFLFEYFSETQRNKGNFPGRFSGRQFSNSRSEMNVSTLELGDSALYLCASNWGGTAETQYFGPGTRLLVL.

In its sample, this clonotype was seen a few times. The chain employs TRBV29-1 and TRBJ2-7; D perhaps matches TRBD2 (6 bases). Germline CDR1 reads SQVTM; CDR2 reads ANQGSEA. The CDR3 is made up of 12 amino acids. The V end was cut by 6 bases, the J end by 6 bases, with 15 bases between. In nucleotides, the CDR3 is TGCAGCGTCGCTTCCGGGAGCCCCGAGCAGTACTTC. This translates into CSVASGSPEQYF.

This clonotype was detected only a few times. The CDR3 coding sequence is TGTGCCAGCAGCCAGGCTCCGACAGGTACAGATACGCAGTATTTT. Translated, it gives CASSQAPTGTDTQYF. The genes are TRBV4-2 and TRBJ2-3; a weak D match, TRBD1 (6 bases). The CDR3 covers 15 residues. CDR1 and CDR2 from the germline V gene are LGHNA and YNFKEQ. V dropped 3 bases and J dropped 3 bases, with 13 bases sitting between them.

This clonotype turned up a few times. Here the CDR3 DNA reads TGTGCCAGCAGCCCTGTCCCGGGGGGCGAGACCCAGTACTTC. This gives the protein CASSPVPGGETQYF. This chain joins TRBV5-4 and TRBJ2-5; tentative D call: TRBD2 (7 bases). This CDR3 contains 14 residues. V was clipped by 4 bases and J by 5 bases, with 15 bases between them. CDR1 is SGHNT and CDR2 is YYREEE in the germline V gene (reference sequence).